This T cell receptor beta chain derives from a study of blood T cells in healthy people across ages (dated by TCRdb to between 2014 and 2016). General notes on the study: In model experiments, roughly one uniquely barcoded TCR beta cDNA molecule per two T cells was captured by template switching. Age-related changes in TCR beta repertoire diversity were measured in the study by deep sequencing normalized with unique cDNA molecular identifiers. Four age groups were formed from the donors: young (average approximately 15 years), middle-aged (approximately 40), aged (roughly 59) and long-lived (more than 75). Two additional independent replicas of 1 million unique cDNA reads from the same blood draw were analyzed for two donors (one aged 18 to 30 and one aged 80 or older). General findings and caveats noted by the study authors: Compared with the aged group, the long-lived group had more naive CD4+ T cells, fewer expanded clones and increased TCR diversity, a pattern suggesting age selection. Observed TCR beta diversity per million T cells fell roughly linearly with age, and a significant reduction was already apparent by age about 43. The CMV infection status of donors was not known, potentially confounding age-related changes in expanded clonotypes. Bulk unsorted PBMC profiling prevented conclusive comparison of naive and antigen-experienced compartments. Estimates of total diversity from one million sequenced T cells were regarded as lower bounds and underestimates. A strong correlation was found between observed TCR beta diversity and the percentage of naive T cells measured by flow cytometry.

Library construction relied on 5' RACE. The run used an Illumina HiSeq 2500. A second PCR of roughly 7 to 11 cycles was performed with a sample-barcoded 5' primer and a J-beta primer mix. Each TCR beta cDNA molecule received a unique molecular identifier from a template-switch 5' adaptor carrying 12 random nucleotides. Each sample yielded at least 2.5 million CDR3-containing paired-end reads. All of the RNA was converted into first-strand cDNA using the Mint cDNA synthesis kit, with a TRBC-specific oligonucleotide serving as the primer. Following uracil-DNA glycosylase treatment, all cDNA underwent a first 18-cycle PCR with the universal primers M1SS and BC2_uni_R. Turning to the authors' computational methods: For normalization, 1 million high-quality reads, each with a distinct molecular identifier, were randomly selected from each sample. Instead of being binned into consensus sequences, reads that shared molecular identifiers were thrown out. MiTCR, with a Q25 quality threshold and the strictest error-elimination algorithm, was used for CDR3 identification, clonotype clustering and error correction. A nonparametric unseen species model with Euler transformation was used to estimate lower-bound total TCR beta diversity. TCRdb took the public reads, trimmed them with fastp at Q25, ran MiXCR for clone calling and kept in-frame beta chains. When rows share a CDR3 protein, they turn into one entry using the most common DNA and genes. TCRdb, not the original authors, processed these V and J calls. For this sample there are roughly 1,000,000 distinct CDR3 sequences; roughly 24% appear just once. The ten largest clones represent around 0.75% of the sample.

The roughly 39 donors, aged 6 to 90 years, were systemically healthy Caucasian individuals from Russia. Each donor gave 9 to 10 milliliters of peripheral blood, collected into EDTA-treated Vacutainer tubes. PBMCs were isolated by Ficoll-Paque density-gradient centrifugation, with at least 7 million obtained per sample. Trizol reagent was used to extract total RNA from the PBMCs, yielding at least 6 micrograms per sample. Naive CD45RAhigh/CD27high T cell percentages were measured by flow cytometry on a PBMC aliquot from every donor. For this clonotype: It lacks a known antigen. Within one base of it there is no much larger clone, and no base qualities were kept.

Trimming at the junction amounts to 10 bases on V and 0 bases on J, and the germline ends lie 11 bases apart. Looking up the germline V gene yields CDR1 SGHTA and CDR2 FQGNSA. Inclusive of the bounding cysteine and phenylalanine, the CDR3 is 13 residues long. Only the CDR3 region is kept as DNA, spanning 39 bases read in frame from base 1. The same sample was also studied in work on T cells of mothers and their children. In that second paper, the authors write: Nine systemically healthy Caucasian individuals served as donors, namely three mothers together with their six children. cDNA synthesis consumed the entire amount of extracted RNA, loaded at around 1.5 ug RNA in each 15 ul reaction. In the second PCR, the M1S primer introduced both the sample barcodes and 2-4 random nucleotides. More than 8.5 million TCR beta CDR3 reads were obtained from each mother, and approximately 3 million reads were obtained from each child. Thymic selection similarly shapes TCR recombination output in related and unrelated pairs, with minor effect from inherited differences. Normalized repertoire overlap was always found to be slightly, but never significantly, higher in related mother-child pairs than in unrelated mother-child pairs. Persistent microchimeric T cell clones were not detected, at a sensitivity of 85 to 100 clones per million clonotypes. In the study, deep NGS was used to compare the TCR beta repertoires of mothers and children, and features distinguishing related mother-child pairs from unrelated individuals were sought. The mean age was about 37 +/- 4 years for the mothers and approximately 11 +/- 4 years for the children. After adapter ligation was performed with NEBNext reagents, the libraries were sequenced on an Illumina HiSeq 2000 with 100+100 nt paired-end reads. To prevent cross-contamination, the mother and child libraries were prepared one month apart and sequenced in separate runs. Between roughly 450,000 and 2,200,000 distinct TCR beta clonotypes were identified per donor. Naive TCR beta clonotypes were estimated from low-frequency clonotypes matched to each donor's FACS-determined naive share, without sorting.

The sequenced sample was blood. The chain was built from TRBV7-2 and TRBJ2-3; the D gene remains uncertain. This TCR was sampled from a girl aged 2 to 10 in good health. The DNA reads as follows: TGTGCCATAAGTCCGGTTAGCACAGATACGCAGTATTTT. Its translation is CAISPVSTDTQYF. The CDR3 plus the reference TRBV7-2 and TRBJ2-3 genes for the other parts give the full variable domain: GAGVSQSPSNKVTEKGKDVELRCDPISGHTALYWYRQSLGQGLEFLIYFQGNSAPDKSGLPSDRFSAERTGGSVSTLTIQRTQQEDSAVYLCAISPVSTDTQYFGPGTRLTVL.